These 3 T cell receptor beta chains originate from one sample sequenced in a study of early T cells in non-severe SARS-CoV-2 infection. TCRdb reanalysed the 5' RACE reads using MiXCR and keeps one entry per CDR3 protein. The data show around 82,000 distinct CDR3 sequences, around 12% seen once. Sequenced material: whole blood. Source of these receptors: an adult who was a healthcare worker with PCR-confirmed SARS-CoV-2 infection or an uninfected control (not recorded which).

This clonotype came up a few times. The CDR3 region is CATSDGQGINEQFF. The DNA for the CDR3 is TGTGCCACCAGTGATGGACAGGGGATCAATGAGCAGTTCTTC. This rearrangement joins TRBV24-1 to TRBJ2-1; 9 bases map to TRBD1. Germline CDR1 is KGHDR and CDR2 is SFDVKD. CDR3 length equals 14 residues. V shed 3 bases, J shed 6 bases, and the junction held 2 bases outside the gene matches.

CDR3 amino acids: CASSPTAAPRYNEQFF. As DNA, the CDR3 is TGTGCCAGCAGCCCCACGGCTGCCCCTCGGTACAATGAGCAGTTCTTC. The V gene is TRBV7-8, the J gene TRBJ2-1; D gene ambiguous. Trimming stripped 5 bases from V and 4 bases from J, with 18 bases between. The CDR3 is made up of 16 amino acids. Germline lookup yields CDR1 SGHVS and CDR2 FQNEAQ.

This clonotype was picked up many times. The chain links TRBV7-8 to TRBJ1-1; D possibly corresponds to TRBD1 (5 bases). V was trimmed by 3 bases and J by 7 bases, leaving 12 bases between them. The CDR3 length is 13 residues. The V gene's germline CDR1 is SGHVS and CDR2 FQNEAQ. Here the CDR3 reads CASSFRGGSEAFF. Here the CDR3 DNA reads TGTGCCAGCAGCTTTAGGGGAGGTAGTGAAGCTTTCTTT.